Below, one T cell receptor beta chain is given with its context. Its antigen remains undetermined. Per-base qualities were not stored, and no clone one base away is much larger. Spanning cysteine to phenylalanine, the CDR3 consists of 17 amino acids. Here the CDR3 DNA is all that survives: 51 bases in frame from base 1. Relative to germline, V is missing 2 bases and J is missing 0 bases, with 9 bases of the junction outside any gene match. CDR1 and CDR2 are read off the germline V gene (reference sequence) as DFQATT and SNEGSKA. The donors were 40 or so Caucasian individuals from Russia, aged roughly 6 to 100 years, who were systemically healthy. Each donor gave approximately 9.3 milliliters of peripheral blood, collected into EDTA-treated Vacutainer tubes. Ficoll-Paque density-gradient centrifugation was used to isolate PBMCs, with at least 7 million obtained per sample. Trizol reagent was used to extract total RNA from PBMCs, with at least 6 micrograms per sample. For every donor, flow cytometry on a PBMC aliquot measured the percentage of naive CD45RAhigh/CD27high T cells.

The entry originates in a study of blood T cells in healthy people across ages (dated by TCRdb to between 2015 and 2017). Regarding the research as a whole: Template switching captured roughly one uniquely barcoded TCR beta cDNA molecule per two T cells in model experiments. Four age groups were formed from the donors: young (average around 15 years), middle-aged (approximately 40), aged (approximately 60) and long-lived (around 82). The study measured age-related changes in TCR beta repertoire diversity using deep sequencing normalized with unique cDNA molecular identifiers. Two additional independent replicas of 1 million unique cDNA reads from the same blood draw were analyzed for two donors (one aged 18 to 30 and one aged 80 or older). To avoid experimental bias, donors of different ages were distributed randomly across sequencing lanes.

Preparation of the library involved 5' RACE. The sequencer listed for this sample is Illumina HiSeq 2500. The second PCR ran for roughly 6 to 11 cycles and used a J-beta primer mix along with a sample-barcoded 5' primer. Each TCR beta cDNA molecule received a unique molecular identifier from a template-switch 5' adaptor carrying 12 random nucleotides. Each sample yielded at least 3 million CDR3-containing paired-end reads. First-strand cDNA synthesis was performed from all RNA using the Mint cDNA synthesis kit, with priming by a TRBC-specific oligonucleotide. Following uracil-DNA glycosylase treatment, a first 18-cycle PCR with universal primers M1SS and BC2_uni_R was performed on all cDNA. In the authors' own workflow: Each sample was normalized by randomly selecting 1 million high-quality reads, each carrying a distinct molecular identifier. Reads with shared molecular identifiers were discarded instead of being binned into consensus sequences. MiTCR, run with a Q25 quality threshold and the strictest error-elimination algorithm, handled CDR3 identification, clonotype clustering and error correction. Lower-bound total TCR beta diversity was estimated with a nonparametric unseen species model using Euler transformation. TCRdb handled the public reads itself, with Q25 trimming in fastp and clone calling in MiXCR, and kept productive beta chains. Each entry merges the rows of one CDR3 protein and shows their most common DNA and genes. The V and J calls were not made by the authors but by TCRdb's processing. The sample table records approximately 850,000 distinct CDR3 sequences; roughly 60% of these occur just once. The ten top clones hold around 20% of the sample.

Beyond this particular receptor, the publication reports: Estimates of total diversity from one million sequenced T cells were regarded as lower bounds and underestimates. Observed TCR beta diversity per million T cells fell roughly linearly with age, and a significant reduction was already apparent by age around 36. Since profiling was done on bulk unsorted PBMCs, naive and antigen-experienced compartments could not be conclusively compared. The CMV infection status of donors was not known, potentially confounding age-related changes in expanded clonotypes. There was a strong correlation between observed TCR beta diversity and the percentage of naive T cells measured by flow cytometry. Compared with the aged group, the long-lived group had more naive CD4+ T cells, fewer expanded clones and increased TCR diversity, a pattern suggesting age selection.

Sequencing used blood. The receptor comes from a man aged 25-45 years in good health. The receptor chain draws on TRBV20-1 and TRBJ1-4, with 7 central nucleotides matching TRBD1. The CDR3 region reads CSARQDRRHATNEKLFF. The DNA sequence is given as TGCAGTGCTAGACAGGACAGGAGGCATGCAACTAATGAAAAACTGTTTTTT.